A few counts support the clone carrying this T cell receptor (beta chain). Data came from immunoSEQ multiplex PCR; TCRdb stores just in-frame clones and leaves some out. The top ten hold under 13% of the sample, which has approximately 200,000 clones, about 87% seen once. The sample belongs to a study of blood T cell repertoires in COVID-19. Across the whole study: Sample material is recorded as cDNA or gDNA derived from T cells, B-cell-depleted T cells, or PBMCs.

Specimen: PBMCs or T cells enriched from blood (not recorded which). This TCR came from a man aged 18 to 29 with acute COVID-19.

CDR3 residues: CASSATVAGRVQYNEQFF. CDR3 sequence (DNA): TGTGCCAGCAGTGCCACCGTAGCCGGTCGGGTGCAGTACAATGAGCAGTTCTTC. J is TRBJ2-1 and V is TRBV25-1; D gene uncertain. The CDR3 is 18 amino acids. V gave up 4 bases and J gave up 4 bases, with 23 bases separating them. The germline V gene has CDR1 MGHDK and CDR2 SYGVNS.